The next 22 T cell receptor beta chains were all read from a single sample in a study of T cell changes during pregnancy in multiple sclerosis. Profiled with immunoSEQ multiplex PCR; TCRdb holds only in-frame clones, not every one. The sample lists more than 65,000 clones; about 90% were seen once. The specimen comprised CD4+ T cells from peripheral blood mononuclear cells, sampled before pregnancy. The receptors originated from a female donor with multiple sclerosis, enrolled in a pregnancy study.

The gene calls are TRBV5-1 and TRBJ2-5, with 7 nucleotides matching TRBD1. J gave up 3 bases and V 4 bases, and 6 bases lay outside the gene matches. The CDR3 is 14 residues long. CDR1 and CDR2 (germline): SGHRS, YFSETQ. CDR3: CASSARDRKETQYF. CDR3 nucleotide sequence: TGCGCCAGCAGCGCCCGGGACAGAAAAGAGACCCAGTACTTC.

V is TRBV28 and J is TRBJ1-3, with D perhaps matching TRBD1 (5 bases). The CDR3 is made up of 14 amino acids. The V and J ends lost 6 bases and 1 base respectively, with 10 bases between them. Germline lookup yields CDR1 MDHEN and CDR2 SYDVKM. DNA of the CDR3: TGTGCCAGCAGGTCCGGGGGGTCTGGAAACACCATATATTTT. Amino acid sequence: CASRSGGSGNTIYF.

The rearrangement uses TRBV7-2 and TRBJ1-2; tentatively, D is TRBD1 (6 bases). The CDR3 sequence is 13 residues long. Germline CDR1 SGHTA, CDR2 FQGNSA. The V gene lost 5 bases and the J gene lost 4 bases, with 11 bases spanning the gap. CDR3 sequence: CASSVQGGYGYTF. The CDR3 coding sequence is TGTGCCAGCAGCGTACAGGGTGGCTATGGCTACACCTTC.

The V and J genes are TRBV27 and TRBJ1-1, with TRBD1 identical over 7 bases. Per the germline V gene, CDR1 is MNHEY and CDR2 is SMNVEV (reference sequence). The V segment lost 5 bases and the J segment 4 bases; nucleotides outside the gene matches: 7. CDR3 length: 14 residues. In DNA, the CDR3 is TGTGCCAGCAGTCGACAGGGTTCGGGCACTGAAGCTTTCTTT. Protein sequence: CASSRQGSGTEAFF.

This clone was observed a handful of times. CDR3 in amino acids: CASSSPISVAGDTDTQYF. In nucleotides, the CDR3 is TGTGCCAGCTCTTCCCCCATATCGGTAGCGGGAGACACAGATACGCAGTATTTT. The chain is built from TRBV28 and TRBJ2-3; 9 bases agree with TRBD2. The germline V gene encodes CDR1 MDHEN and CDR2 SYDVKM. After removal of 8 bases from V and 2 bases from J, the junction contained 17 bases not matched to a gene. The CDR3 runs 18 residues.

CDR3 residues: CASSVGGGPEAFF. DNA for the CDR3: TGTGCCAGCAGCGTCGGGGGTGGGCCTGAAGCTTTCTTT. The chain has TRBV9 and TRBJ1-1; tentatively, D is TRBD1 (5 bases). This CDR3 contains 13 residues. The germline CDR1 and CDR2 sequences are SGDLS and YYNGEE. Trimming removed 2 bases from V and 6 bases from J, with 11 bases in between.

The rearrangement joins TRBV5-1 to TRBJ1-2; a weak D match, TRBD1 (5 bases). The germline CDR1 and CDR2 sequences are SGHRS and YFSETQ. This CDR3 is built from 15 residues. V dropped 1 base and J dropped 5 bases, with 15 bases sitting between them. The CDR3 DNA reads TGCGCCAGCAGCTTGACACAGGAAAAACAATATGGCTACACCTTC. Translating it yields CASSLTQEKQYGYTF.

J is TRBJ2-7 and V is TRBV6-1; unclear D gene. There are 12 residues in the CDR3. The germline V gene encodes CDR1 MNHNS and CDR2 SASEGT. V was cut by 8 bases and J by 0 bases, with 8 bases left in between. In DNA form, the CDR3 reads TGTGCCAGCTGTTCGGGCTCCTACGAGCAGTACTTC. Translating it yields CASCSGSYEQYF.

The gene calls are TRBV5-1 and TRBJ2-7; TRBD2 matches at 11 bases. Germline V gene lookup returns CDR1 SGHRS and CDR2 YFSETQ. This CDR3 comprises 15 residues. J was trimmed by 1 base and V by 3 bases; bases with no gene match: 3. CDR3 bases: TGCGCCAGCAGCTCTGGGACTAGCGGTTCCTACGAGCAGTACTTC. Its protein is CASSSGTSGSYEQYF.

Here the CDR3 reads CAITPSGTSGGRSNEQFF. The CDR3 bases are TGTGCCATCACCCCCTCCGGGACTAGCGGGGGGCGCTCAAATGAGCAGTTCTTC. J is TRBJ2-1 and V is TRBV10-3; TRBD2 matches at 15 bases. Unmatched junction bases numbered 14, after V lost 7 bases and J lost 7 bases. Germline lookup yields CDR1 ENHRY and CDR2 SYGVKD. This CDR3 spans 18 amino acids.

V usage is TRBV29-1 and J usage is TRBJ2-5, with a tentative D call TRBD2 (5 bases). The CDR3 is 12 amino acids. Between the trimmed V and J ends, which lost 6 bases and 1 base, there was a span of 9 bases. Germline values: CDR1 SQVTM, CDR2 ANQGSEA. CDR3 sequence reads: CSVGMVQETQYF. CDR3 nucleotides: TGCAGCGTCGGGATGGTCCAAGAGACCCAGTACTTC.

This chain uses TRBV30 with TRBJ2-5, with a weak D call TRBD1 (6 bases). The J call is uncertain, as TRBJ2-7 better fits the DNA end. The CDR3 consists of 12 residues. Germline CDR1 reads GTSNPN; CDR2 reads SVGIG (reference sequence). This CDR3 reads CAWRDSTYEQYF. DNA for the CDR3: TGTGCCTGGAGGGACAGCACCTACGAGCAGTACTTC.

The chain combines TRBV7-8 with TRBJ2-5; 14 bases line up with TRBD2. This CDR3 has 17 residues. The germline gives CDR1 SGHVS, CDR2 FQNEAQ. With 1 base clipped from V and 3 bases from J, the junction kept 4 bases outside the gene matches. The CDR3 DNA follows: TGTGCCAGCAGCTTAGTGACTAGCGGGAGGGCCAAAGAGACCCAGTACTTC. Translated: CASSLVTSGRAKETQYF.

The gene calls are TRBV5-1 and TRBJ2-7; 8 bases align to TRBD1. J lost 2 bases, V lost 7 bases, and 8 bases had no gene match. The germline V gene encodes CDR1 SGHRS and CDR2 YFSETQ. CDR3 size: 14 residues. CDR3 DNA sequence: TGCGCCAGCTGTACGACAGGGGATACCTACGAGCAGTACTTC. Its translation is CASCTTGDTYEQYF.

In DNA form, the CDR3 reads TGTGCCAGCAGCTTGTCCGCGGCGGGAAAGCGGGGCTCCTACGAGCAGTACTTC. This codes for CASSLSAAGKRGSYEQYF. The chain combines TRBV4-2 with TRBJ2-7; TRBD2 agrees at 7 bases. Germline CDR1 LGHNA, CDR2 YNFKEQ. Trimming cost V 5 bases and J 0 bases; bases outside gene matches: 16. The CDR3 sequence is 18 residues long.

The chain is built from TRBV28 and TRBJ2-5; 12 nucleotides align to TRBD1. The CDR3 contains 15 residues. Germline-derived CDR1 and CDR2 are MDHEN and SYDVKM. Losses at the gene ends were 6 bases for V and 6 bases for J; bases not matched to a gene: 8. CDR3 sequence: CASSTGTGGMKTQYF. For the CDR3, the DNA is TGTGCCAGCAGCACCGGGACAGGGGGCATGAAGACCCAGTACTTC.

The chain is built from TRBV9 and TRBJ2-5; tentative D call: TRBD1 (6 bases). The germline V gene encodes CDR1 SGDLS and CDR2 YYNGEE. This CDR3 contains 13 residues. V lost 0 bases to trimming and J lost 3 bases, with 6 bases between them. CDR3 in DNA: TGTGCCAGCAGCGTAGGGACAGAAGAGACCCAGTACTTC. As protein: CASSVGTEETQYF.

This clone was counted once. The chain recombines TRBV9 with TRBJ1-5; 9 nucleotides agree with TRBD1. Trimming cost V 4 bases and J 7 bases; bases outside gene matches: 6. This CDR3 comprises 14 residues. Germline V CDR1 and CDR2: SGDLS, YYNGEE. CDR3 sequence (DNA): TGTGCCAGCAGCCCCGGGGACAGGGACCAGCCCCAGCATTTT. Its translation: CASSPGDRDQPQHF.

V and J are TRBV6-5 and TRBJ1-2, with TRBD1 matching 10 bases. From germline, CDR1 is MNHEY and CDR2 SVGAGI. The CDR3 runs 14 residues. The ends lost 6 bases at V and 8 bases at J; junction bases unmatched: 9. The DNA of the CDR3 is TGTGCCAGCAGCCGGGACAGGGGTGGAAGCGGCTACACCTTC. Protein product: CASSRDRGGSGYTF.

The chain joins TRBV7-2 to TRBJ1-2; a weak D match, TRBD1 (5 bases). This CDR3 has 15 residues. In germline, CDR1 is SGHTA, CDR2 FQGNSA. Trimming pared 5 bases from V and 5 bases from J, leaving 18 bases between. The CDR3 nucleotides are TGTGCCAGCAGCCCCCGGAGACAGCGTCAATATGGCTACACCTTC. Translation gives CASSPRRQRQYGYTF.

The chain couples TRBV6-1 to TRBJ2-7; maybe TRBD1 (5 bases). The V gene lost 1 base and the J gene lost 0 bases, with 16 bases spanning the gap. This CDR3 is built from 17 residues. Germline CDR1 reads MNHNS; CDR2 reads SASEGT. The CDR3: CASSEGELWTSSYEQYF. CDR3 coding DNA: TGTGCCAGCAGTGAAGGCGAACTGTGGACAAGCTCCTACGAGCAGTACTTC.

This clone was seen once. V and J are TRBV19 and TRBJ1-5, with D perhaps TRBD1 (5 bases). The CDR3 totals 13 residues. CDR1 is LNHDA, CDR2 SQIVND, per germline (reference sequence). V gave up 7 bases and J gave up 4 bases, with 11 bases separating them. The CDR3 region is CASTDRDNQPQHF. CDR3 bases: TGTGCCAGTACCGACAGAGATAATCAGCCCCAGCATTTT.